This is a list of T cell receptor beta chains from one sample in a study of shared clonotypes between healthy human individuals. Measured with immunoSEQ multiplex PCR; TCRdb has only the in-frame clones, and not every one. The repertoire holds around 700,000 clones, with 72% as singletons. What was sequenced was memory CD4+ T cells sorted from blood. The receptors come from a woman in her twenties or thirties in good health. Each CDR3 is given with its conserved first and last residue. The D gene is left open where the match is weak. A clone size is listed for some rows: how often the clone was seen (once, few, many), or a class if it is expanded.

j_call: TRBJ1-5; v_call: TRBV5-4; clone_size: .; d_call: .; cdr3_nt: TGTGCCAGCAGCTTGGCTTCGGATCAGCCCCAGCATTTT; cdr3_aa: CASSLASDQPQHF
j_call: TRBJ2-5; v_call: TRBV11-2; clone_size: few; d_call: .; cdr3_nt: TGTGCCAGCAGCTCATGGCCTGAAACCCAGTACTTC; cdr3_aa: CASSSWPETQYF
j_call: TRBJ2-2; v_call: TRBV7-3; clone_size: .; d_call: TRBD1; cdr3_nt: TGTGCCAGCAGCCCCCAGGGGGCGGGCACCGGGGAGCTGTTTTTT; cdr3_aa: CASSPQGAGTGELFF
j_call: TRBJ2-7; v_call: TRBV10-1; clone_size: .; d_call: .; cdr3_nt: TGCGCCAGCAGTGAGCGGGCTACCCCTGTGAAGCAGTACTTC; cdr3_aa: CASSERATPVKQYF
j_call: TRBJ2-6; v_call: TRBV28; clone_size: few; d_call: TRBD1; cdr3_nt: TGTGCCTCAACCCTCGGGACAGGGAGTCCTGGGGCCAACGTCCTGACTTTC; cdr3_aa: CASTLGTGSPGANVLTF
j_call: TRBJ1-5; v_call: TRBV7-2; clone_size: once; d_call: TRBD1; cdr3_nt: TGTGCCAGCAGCTTAGGGCAGGGGGCCGGCCAGGGGCCCCAGCATTTT; cdr3_aa: CASSLGQGAGQGPQHF
j_call: TRBJ2-7; v_call: TRBV25-1; clone_size: .; d_call: TRBD1; cdr3_nt: TGTGCCAGCAGGGGGACAGGACCGTGGGAGCAGTACTTC; cdr3_aa: CASRGTGPWEQYF
j_call: TRBJ1-2; v_call: TRBV27; clone_size: .; d_call: .; cdr3_nt: TGTGCCAGCAGTTACCTCTTGACAGGCGCGGTAAACTATGGCTACACCTTC; cdr3_aa: CASSYLLTGAVNYGYTF
j_call: TRBJ1-1; v_call: TRBV5-5; clone_size: .; d_call: .; cdr3_nt: TGTGCCAGCAGCTACATAGATAACACTGAAGCTTTCTTT; cdr3_aa: CASSYIDNTEAFF
j_call: TRBJ2-1; v_call: TRBV18; clone_size: .; d_call: TRBD2; cdr3_nt: TGTGCCAGCTCACCACTACTAGCGGGAGTTGGCAATGAGCAGTTCTTC; cdr3_aa: CASSPLLAGVGNEQFF
j_call: TRBJ1-2; v_call: TRBV5-1; clone_size: .; d_call: .; cdr3_nt: TGCGCCAGCAGCCCAAATCTAGGAACTGGCTACACCTTC; cdr3_aa: CASSPNLGTGYTF
j_call: TRBJ2-2; v_call: TRBV7-2; clone_size: .; d_call: .; cdr3_nt: TGTGCCAGCAGCTCCGCTGGAGTCAACACCGGGGAGCTGTTTTTT; cdr3_aa: CASSSAGVNTGELFF
j_call: TRBJ1-2; v_call: TRBV10-3; clone_size: .; d_call: TRBD1; cdr3_nt: TGTGCCATCAGTGAGAATGGACAGGGCTATGGCTACACCTTC; cdr3_aa: CAISENGQGYGYTF
j_call: TRBJ1-3; v_call: TRBV30; clone_size: .; d_call: TRBD1; cdr3_nt: TGTGCCTGGAGAAGGGGGCAGACTGGAAACACCATATATTTT; cdr3_aa: CAWRRGQTGNTIYF
j_call: TRBJ2-7; v_call: TRBV28; clone_size: .; d_call: TRBD2; cdr3_nt: TGTGCCAGCAGATCAGCCTGGGTAGCTCCCCCCCTGGGCGGGAGCTCCTACGAGCAGTACTTC; cdr3_aa: CASRSAWVAPPLGGSSYEQYF
j_call: TRBJ1-4; v_call: TRBV28; clone_size: once; d_call: TRBD1; cdr3_nt: TGTGCCAGCAGGGGTGGGACAGCCGGCTTT; cdr3_aa: CASRGGTAGF
j_call: TRBJ1-2; v_call: TRBV5-1; clone_size: .; d_call: .; cdr3_nt: TGCGCCAGCAGCTTGGAGTGGGCAAACTATGGCTACACCTTC; cdr3_aa: CASSLEWANYGYTF
j_call: TRBJ1-5; v_call: TRBV28; clone_size: .; d_call: .; cdr3_nt: TGTGCCAGCAGTTCCCCCGACAGGCTAGGGCAGCCCCAGCATTTT; cdr3_aa: CASSSPDRLGQPQHF
j_call: TRBJ1-1; v_call: TRBV6-1; clone_size: .; d_call: .; cdr3_nt: TGTGCCAGCAGTGAAGCAGGCAGGGGCCCGAACACTGAAGCTTTCTTT; cdr3_aa: CASSEAGRGPNTEAFF
j_call: TRBJ1-1; v_call: TRBV18; clone_size: .; d_call: .; cdr3_nt: TGTGCCAGCTCAGGGTACGTTTCCCCAAACACTGAAGCTTTCTTT; cdr3_aa: CASSGYVSPNTEAFF
j_call: TRBJ2-7; v_call: TRBV25-1; clone_size: .; d_call: .; cdr3_nt: TGTGCCAGCAGTGCCAGACAACTCTACGAGCAGTACTTC; cdr3_aa: CASSARQLYEQYF
j_call: TRBJ1-2; v_call: TRBV5-1; clone_size: few; d_call: TRBD1; cdr3_nt: TGCGCCAGCAGCTGGGGGACAGGGGATTCGGGAGGCTACACCTTC; cdr3_aa: CASSWGTGDSGGYTF
j_call: TRBJ2-1; v_call: TRBV29-1; clone_size: .; d_call: .; cdr3_nt: TGCAGCGTTAGAGCGGAGAGCTCCTACAATGAGCAGTTCTTC; cdr3_aa: CSVRAESSYNEQFF
j_call: TRBJ2-1; v_call: TRBV7-9; clone_size: .; d_call: TRBD1; cdr3_nt: TGTGCCACTACGGGACAGGGAGAGAATGAGCAGTTCTTC; cdr3_aa: CATTGQGENEQFF
j_call: TRBJ1-5; v_call: TRBV6-1; clone_size: .; d_call: .; cdr3_nt: TGTGCCAGCAGTGAACAAGGAGGGATTCAGCCCCAGCATTTT; cdr3_aa: CASSEQGGIQPQHF
j_call: TRBJ1-4; v_call: TRBV6-6; clone_size: .; d_call: .; cdr3_nt: TGTGCCAGCAGTTACTCGGAGGGCAGATCAAATGAAAAACTGTTTTTT; cdr3_aa: CASSYSEGRSNEKLFF
j_call: TRBJ2-1; v_call: TRBV7-2; clone_size: .; d_call: TRBD2; cdr3_nt: TGTGCCAGCAGAGCTTCTAGCGGCCAGCAGTTCTTC; cdr3_aa: CASRASSGQQFF
j_call: TRBJ2-7; v_call: TRBV4-1; clone_size: many; d_call: TRBD1; cdr3_nt: TGCGCCAGCAGCCCAACAGGGGGCTTAAGGGAGCAGTACTTC; cdr3_aa: CASSPTGGLREQYF
j_call: TRBJ2-1; v_call: TRBV5-4; clone_size: .; d_call: .; cdr3_nt: TGTGCCAGCAGCTTGGTAGGGACCTACAATGAGCAGTTCTTC; cdr3_aa: CASSLVGTYNEQFF
j_call: TRBJ2-3; v_call: TRBV2; clone_size: few; d_call: TRBD2; cdr3_nt: TGTGCCAGCAGTAGGGACTACCGCACAGATACGCAGTATTTT; cdr3_aa: CASSRDYRTDTQYF
j_call: TRBJ2-3; v_call: TRBV10-3; clone_size: .; d_call: .; cdr3_nt: TGTGCCATCAGTTACGGGGTCACAGATACGCAGTATTTT; cdr3_aa: CAISYGVTDTQYF
j_call: TRBJ2-1; v_call: TRBV19; clone_size: .; d_call: TRBD2; cdr3_nt: TGTGCCAGTAGAACGTCGCATGCGGGAGGGTATGGTGAGCAGTTCTTC; cdr3_aa: CASRTSHAGGYGEQFF
j_call: TRBJ2-1; v_call: TRBV5-1; clone_size: .; d_call: TRBD1; cdr3_nt: TGCGCCAGCAGCCCCGGGACAGCTGGCAATGAGCAGTTCTTC; cdr3_aa: CASSPGTAGNEQFF
j_call: TRBJ1-5; v_call: TRBV30; clone_size: .; d_call: .; cdr3_nt: TGTGCCTGGAGTGTAAAGGGTCAGCCCCAGCATTTT; cdr3_aa: CAWSVKGQPQHF
j_call: TRBJ1-2; v_call: TRBV7-9; clone_size: few; d_call: .; cdr3_nt: TGTGCCAGCAGTTTCGGTCAGATACGGTATGGCTACACCTTC; cdr3_aa: CASSFGQIRYGYTF
j_call: TRBJ1-2; v_call: TRBV27; clone_size: .; d_call: TRBD1; cdr3_nt: TGTGCCAGCAGTCAAATCGGGACAGGGGCTGCTAACTATGGCTACACCTTC; cdr3_aa: CASSQIGTGAANYGYTF
j_call: TRBJ1-1; v_call: TRBV23-1; clone_size: .; d_call: .; cdr3_nt: TGCGCCAGCAGTCAACCGGACGCCTCCATGAACACTGAAGCTTTCTTT; cdr3_aa: CASSQPDASMNTEAFF
j_call: TRBJ2-1; v_call: TRBV28; clone_size: .; d_call: .; cdr3_nt: TGTGCCAGCAGTTTAAAAGGTTTAGGGAGGAGCTCCTACAATGAGCAGTTCTTC; cdr3_aa: CASSLKGLGRSSYNEQFF
j_call: TRBJ2-2; v_call: TRBV10-1; clone_size: .; d_call: .; cdr3_nt: TGCGCCAGCAGCCCGGCAGCTTCGAACACCGGGGAGCTGTTTTTT; cdr3_aa: CASSPAASNTGELFF
j_call: TRBJ1-1; v_call: TRBV7-9; clone_size: .; d_call: .; cdr3_nt: TGTGCCAGCAGCTTAGAGGGAGGAGTAATGACTGAAGCTTTCTTT; cdr3_aa: CASSLEGGVMTEAFF
j_call: TRBJ2-5; v_call: TRBV9; clone_size: many; d_call: .; cdr3_nt: TGTGCCAGCAGCGTAGGATCCACTCAAGAGACCCAGTACTTC; cdr3_aa: CASSVGSTQETQYF
j_call: TRBJ2-3; v_call: TRBV6-4; clone_size: once; d_call: TRBD2; cdr3_nt: TGTGCCAGCAGTGACTCTAGCGGGAGAGGAGATACGCAGTATTTT; cdr3_aa: CASSDSSGRGDTQYF
j_call: TRBJ2-2; v_call: TRBV5-1; clone_size: once; d_call: TRBD1; cdr3_nt: TGCGCCAGCAGCACCGGGACAGGGGTGGTCGCCGGGGAGCTGTTTTTT; cdr3_aa: CASSTGTGVVAGELFF
j_call: TRBJ1-5; v_call: TRBV30; clone_size: .; d_call: .; cdr3_nt: TGTGCCTGCGCGAAAGGGAATAGCAATCAGCCCCAGCATTTT; cdr3_aa: CACAKGNSNQPQHF
j_call: TRBJ2-7; v_call: TRBV28; clone_size: .; d_call: .; cdr3_nt: TGTGCCACGAGGATCGGTCGCTACGAGCAGTACTTC; cdr3_aa: CATRIGRYEQYF
j_call: TRBJ1-2; v_call: TRBV6-6; clone_size: .; d_call: .; cdr3_nt: TGTGCCAGCAGCCCTACTGTCGGGGACCCCTACACCTTC; cdr3_aa: CASSPTVGDPYTF
j_call: TRBJ2-7; v_call: TRBV10-3; clone_size: .; d_call: .; cdr3_nt: TGTGCCATCAGTAGGACTGTTAACTCCTACGAGCAGTACTTC; cdr3_aa: CAISRTVNSYEQYF
j_call: TRBJ2-7; v_call: TRBV4-1; clone_size: .; d_call: TRBD2; cdr3_nt: TGCGCCAGCAGCCAAGGGGAGGGAGGCCCCCTCTACGAGCAGTACTTC; cdr3_aa: CASSQGEGGPLYEQYF
j_call: TRBJ2-6; v_call: TRBV18; clone_size: .; d_call: .; cdr3_nt: TGTGCCAGCTATTCACAAACAGGTGGGGCCAACGTCCTGACTTTC; cdr3_aa: CASYSQTGGANVLTF
j_call: TRBJ1-2; v_call: TRBV14; clone_size: .; d_call: .; cdr3_nt: TGTGCCAGCAGCCAAGAGATCGGCAGCAACTATGGCTACACCTTC; cdr3_aa: CASSQEIGSNYGYTF
j_call: TRBJ1-2; v_call: TRBV28; clone_size: .; d_call: .; cdr3_nt: TGTGCCAGCAGCGCGCCGGGGGGCGCTTTGGTTTTCTATGGCTACACCTTC; cdr3_aa: CASSAPGGALVFYGYTF
j_call: TRBJ2-1; v_call: TRBV5-1; clone_size: .; d_call: .; cdr3_nt: TGCGCCAGCACCCCGGGACTCTCCTACAATGAGCAGTTCTTC; cdr3_aa: CASTPGLSYNEQFF
j_call: TRBJ1-5; v_call: TRBV29-1; clone_size: few; d_call: TRBD1; cdr3_nt: TGCAGCGTTGAACTCCCGGGAGGGACAGGGAGCAATCAGCCCCAGCATTTT; cdr3_aa: CSVELPGGTGSNQPQHF
j_call: TRBJ2-3; v_call: TRBV28; clone_size: .; d_call: .; cdr3_nt: TGTGCCAGCAGTTTCCCAACTGGACACTCGAGCACAGATACGCAGTATTTT; cdr3_aa: CASSFPTGHSSTDTQYF
j_call: TRBJ2-3; v_call: TRBV30; clone_size: many; d_call: .; cdr3_nt: TGTGCCTGGACAGAGACCCACGGGGGCACAGATACGCAGTATTTT; cdr3_aa: CAWTETHGGTDTQYF